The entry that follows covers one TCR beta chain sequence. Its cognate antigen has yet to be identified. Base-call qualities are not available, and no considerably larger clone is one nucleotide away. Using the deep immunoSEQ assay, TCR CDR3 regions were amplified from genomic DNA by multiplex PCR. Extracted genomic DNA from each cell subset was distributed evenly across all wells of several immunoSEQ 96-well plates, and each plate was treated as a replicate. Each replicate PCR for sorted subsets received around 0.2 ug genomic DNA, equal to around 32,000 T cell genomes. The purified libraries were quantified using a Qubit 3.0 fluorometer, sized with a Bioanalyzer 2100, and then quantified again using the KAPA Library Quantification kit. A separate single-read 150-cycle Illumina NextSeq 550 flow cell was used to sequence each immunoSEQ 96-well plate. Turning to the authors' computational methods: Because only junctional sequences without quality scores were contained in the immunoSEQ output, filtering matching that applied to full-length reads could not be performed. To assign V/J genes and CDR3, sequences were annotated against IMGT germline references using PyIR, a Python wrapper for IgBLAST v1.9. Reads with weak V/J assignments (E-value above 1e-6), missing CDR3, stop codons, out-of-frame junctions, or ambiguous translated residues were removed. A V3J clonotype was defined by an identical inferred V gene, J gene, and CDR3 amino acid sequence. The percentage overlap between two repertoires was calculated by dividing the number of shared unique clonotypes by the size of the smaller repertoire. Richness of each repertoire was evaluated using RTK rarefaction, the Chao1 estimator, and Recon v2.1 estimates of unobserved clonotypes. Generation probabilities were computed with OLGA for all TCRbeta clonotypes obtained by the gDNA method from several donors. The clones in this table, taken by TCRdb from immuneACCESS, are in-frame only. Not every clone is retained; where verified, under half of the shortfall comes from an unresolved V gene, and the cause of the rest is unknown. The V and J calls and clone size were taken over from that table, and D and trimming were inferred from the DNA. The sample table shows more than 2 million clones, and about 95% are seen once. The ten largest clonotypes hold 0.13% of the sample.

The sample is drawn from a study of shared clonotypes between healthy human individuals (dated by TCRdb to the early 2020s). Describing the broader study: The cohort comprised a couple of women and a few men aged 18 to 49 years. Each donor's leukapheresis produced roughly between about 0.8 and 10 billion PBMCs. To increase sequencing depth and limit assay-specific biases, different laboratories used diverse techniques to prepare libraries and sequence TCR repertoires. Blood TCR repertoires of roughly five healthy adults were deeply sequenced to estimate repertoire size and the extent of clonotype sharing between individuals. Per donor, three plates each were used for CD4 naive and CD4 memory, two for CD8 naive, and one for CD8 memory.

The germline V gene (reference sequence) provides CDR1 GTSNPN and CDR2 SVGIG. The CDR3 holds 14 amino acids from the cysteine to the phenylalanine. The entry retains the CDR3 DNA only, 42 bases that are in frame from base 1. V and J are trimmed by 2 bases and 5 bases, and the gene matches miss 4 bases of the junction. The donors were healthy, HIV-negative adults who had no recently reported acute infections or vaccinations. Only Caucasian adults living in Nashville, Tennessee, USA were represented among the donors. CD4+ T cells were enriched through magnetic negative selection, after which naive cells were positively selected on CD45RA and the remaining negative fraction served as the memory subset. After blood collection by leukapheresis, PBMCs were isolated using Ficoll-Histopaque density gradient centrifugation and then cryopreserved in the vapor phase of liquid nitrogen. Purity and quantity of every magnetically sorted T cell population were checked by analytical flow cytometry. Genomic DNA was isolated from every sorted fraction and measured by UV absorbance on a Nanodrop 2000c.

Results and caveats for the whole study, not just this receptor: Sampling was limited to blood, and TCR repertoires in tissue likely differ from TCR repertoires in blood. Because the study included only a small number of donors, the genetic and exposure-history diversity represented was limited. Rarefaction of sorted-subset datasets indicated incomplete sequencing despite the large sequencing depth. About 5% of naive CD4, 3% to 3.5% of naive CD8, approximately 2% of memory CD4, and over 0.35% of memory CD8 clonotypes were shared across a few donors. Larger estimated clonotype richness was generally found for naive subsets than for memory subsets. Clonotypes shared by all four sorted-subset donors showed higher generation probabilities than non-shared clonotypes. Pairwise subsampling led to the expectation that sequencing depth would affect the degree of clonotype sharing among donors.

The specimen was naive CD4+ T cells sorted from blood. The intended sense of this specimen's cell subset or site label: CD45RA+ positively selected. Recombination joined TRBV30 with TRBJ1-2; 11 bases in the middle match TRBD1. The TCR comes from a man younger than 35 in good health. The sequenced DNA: TGTGCCTGGAGTCCGGACAGGGGGCAGTATGGCTACACCTTC. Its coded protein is CAWSPDRGQYGYTF.